The next 5 T cell receptor beta chains were all read from a single sample in a study of siplizumab effects on memory and regulatory T cells. Assay used: immunoSEQ multiplex PCR; TCRdb lists only in-frame clones, some missing. The data hold more than 95,000 clones, with roughly 94% observed a single time. Sequencing was performed on non-Treg CD4+ T cells sorted from blood. The receptors originated from a human donor in good health.

CDR3 sequence (DNA): TGTGCCAGCAGCACCCTCCTCAGTTCCGAGACCCAGTACTTC. This translates into CASSTLLSSETQYF. The V and J genes are TRBV6-6 and TRBJ2-5; D unclear. This CDR3 comprises 14 residues. Germline CDR1 reads MNHNY; CDR2 reads SVGAGI (reference sequence). Trimming removed 6 bases at V and 5 bases at J, with 16 bases between.

This chain joins TRBV28 and TRBJ2-5; 7 bases are a match to TRBD1. V lost 6 bases, J lost 5 bases, and 9 bases stayed unmatched. The CDR3 is 14 amino acids. Germline values: CDR1 MDHEN, CDR2 SYDVKM. CDR3 nucleotides: TGTGCCAGCAGCCTACAGGGGACCCGGGAGACCCAGTACTTC. Protein sequence: CASSLQGTRETQYF.

CDR3 sequence: CASSVAGLAALGETQYF. CDR3 in DNA: TGTGCCAGCAGCGTAGCAGGACTAGCGGCCCTAGGGGAGACCCAGTACTTC. The chain is built from TRBV9 and TRBJ2-5; 10 positions match TRBD2. Germline CDR1 reads SGDLS; CDR2 reads YYNGEE. The CDR3 extends over 17 amino acids. The junction had 10 bases not matched to a gene; V was cut back by 0 bases and J by 5 bases.

The chain employs TRBV10-3 and TRBJ2-5; perhaps TRBD2 as D (6 bases). The germline V gene has CDR1 ENHRY and CDR2 SYGVKD. The CDR3 contains 12 residues. With 11 bases removed from V and 5 bases from J, the gap between germline ends came to 15 bases. CDR3 coding DNA: TGTGCCTCCTCCTGGGAGGCGGAGACCCAGTACTTC. This encodes CASSWEAETQYF.

V gene TRBV5-1 combines with J gene TRBJ2-1, with 7 bases lining up with TRBD2. The CDR3 extends over 15 amino acids. Germline V gives CDR1 SGHRS, CDR2 YFSETQ. V dropped 2 bases and J dropped 0; count of bases not matched to a gene: 2. CDR3 nucleotides: TGCGCCAGCAGCTTAGGGGACTACTCCTACAATGAGCAGTTCTTC. It codes for CASSLGDYSYNEQFF.